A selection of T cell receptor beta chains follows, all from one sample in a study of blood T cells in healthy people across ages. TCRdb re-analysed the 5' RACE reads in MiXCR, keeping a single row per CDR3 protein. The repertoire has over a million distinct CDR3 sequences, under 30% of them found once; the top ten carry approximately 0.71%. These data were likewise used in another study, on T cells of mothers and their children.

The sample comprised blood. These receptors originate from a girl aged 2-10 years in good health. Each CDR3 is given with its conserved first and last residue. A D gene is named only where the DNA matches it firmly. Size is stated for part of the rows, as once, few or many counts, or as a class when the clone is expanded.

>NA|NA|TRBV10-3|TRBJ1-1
CAMSDPNTEAFF
TGTGCCATGAGCGACCCGAACACTGAAGCTTTCTTT
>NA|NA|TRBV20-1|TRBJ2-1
CSAIILRGDSEQFF
TGCAGTGCCATCATACTGCGTGGAGACAGTGAGCAGTTCTTC
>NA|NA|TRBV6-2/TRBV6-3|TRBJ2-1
CASSDARELTYNEQFF
TGTGCCAGCAGCGACGCGCGAGAACTTACCTACAATGAGCAGTTCTTC
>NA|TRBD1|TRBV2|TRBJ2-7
CASSGGQGLNWYEQYF
TGTGCCAGCAGCGGGGGACAGGGGTTGAACTGGTACGAGCAGTACTTC
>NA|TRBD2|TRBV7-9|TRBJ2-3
CASSPWASGRTDTQYF
TGTGCCAGCAGCCCGTGGGCTAGCGGGAGAACAGATACGCAGTATTTT
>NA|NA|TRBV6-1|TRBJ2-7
CASSEKAGRFTYEQYF
TGTGCCAGCAGTGAAAAGGCAGGGCGATTCACCTACGAGCAGTACTTC
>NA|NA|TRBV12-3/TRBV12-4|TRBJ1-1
CASSFLEAFF
TGTGCCAGCAGTTTTTTGGAAGCTTTCTTT
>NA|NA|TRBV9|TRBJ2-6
CASSVAKGHSGANVLTF
TGTGCCAGCAGCGTAGCTAAGGGCCACTCTGGGGCCAACGTCCTGACTTTC
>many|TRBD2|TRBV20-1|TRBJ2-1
CSARDLAGSSYNEQFF
TGCAGTGCTAGAGATCTAGCGGGAAGCTCCTACAATGAGCAGTTCTTC
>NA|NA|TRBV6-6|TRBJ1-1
CASSYLADHTEAFF
TGTGCCAGCAGTTACCTGGCAGATCACACTGAAGCTTTCTTT
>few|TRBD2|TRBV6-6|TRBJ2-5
CATGGFGGAETQYF
TGTGCCACCGGGGGGTTCGGGGGAGCGGAGACCCAGTACTTC
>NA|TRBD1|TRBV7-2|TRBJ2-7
CASSSKTGQGYSYEQYF
TGTGCCAGCAGCTCCAAGACGGGACAGGGGTACTCCTACGAGCAGTACTTC
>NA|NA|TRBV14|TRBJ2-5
CVSSQDKFGYQETQYF
TGTGTCAGCAGCCAAGATAAATTCGGGTACCAAGAGACCCAGTACTTC
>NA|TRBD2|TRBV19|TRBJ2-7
CASSILAGDPYEQYF
TGTGCCAGTAGTATCCTAGCGGGAGACCCCTACGAGCAGTACTTC
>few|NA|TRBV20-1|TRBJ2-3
CSARIGYGTDTQYF
TGCAGTGCTAGGATCGGGTACGGCACAGATACGCAGTATTTT
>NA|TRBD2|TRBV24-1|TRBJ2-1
CATSAPEAGWTYNEQFF
TGTGCCACCAGTGCACCAGAAGCGGGGTGGACCTACAATGAGCAGTTCTTC
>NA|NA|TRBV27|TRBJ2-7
CASSGGAFHEQYF
TGTGCCAGCAGTGGGGGGGCCTTCCACGAGCAGTACTTC
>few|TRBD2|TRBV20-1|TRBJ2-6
CSANRGGSGANVLTF
TGCAGTGCTAATCGGGGGGGCTCTGGGGCCAACGTCCTGACTTTC
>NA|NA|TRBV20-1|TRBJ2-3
CSAPQDGADTQYF
TGCAGTGCCCCACAGGATGGGGCAGATACGCAGTATTTT
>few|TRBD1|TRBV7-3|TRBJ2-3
CASSSTGQTTDTQYF
TGCGCCAGCAGTAGTACGGGACAGACTACAGATACGCAGTATTTT
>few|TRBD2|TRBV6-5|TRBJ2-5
CASSYSSPSGEETQYF
TGTGCCAGCAGTTACTCCTCCCCTAGCGGTGAAGAGACCCAGTACTTC
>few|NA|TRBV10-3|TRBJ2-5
CAIGTSETQCF
TGTGCCATCGGGACTTCAGAGACCCAGTGCTTC
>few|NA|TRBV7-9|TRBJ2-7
CASGFGRAPEQYF
TGTGCCAGCGGCTTTGGCAGGGCACCCGAGCAGTACTTC
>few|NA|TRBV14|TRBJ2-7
CASSQVPTGEFYEQYF
TGTGCCAGCAGCCAAGTTCCTACGGGGGAGTTTTACGAGCAGTACTTC
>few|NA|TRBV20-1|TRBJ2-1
CSALSGDSKSSYNEQFF
TGCAGTGCTCTCTCCGGGGACTCCAAGAGCTCCTACAATGAGCAGTTCTTC
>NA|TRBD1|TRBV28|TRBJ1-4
CASSLYRGAQHEKLFF
TGTGCCAGCAGTTTATACAGGGGTGCACAACATGAAAAACTGTTTTTT
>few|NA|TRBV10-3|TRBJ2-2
CAISESGYRVLTGELFF
TGTGCCATCAGTGAGTCAGGGTATCGCGTACTGACCGGGGAGCTGTTTTTT